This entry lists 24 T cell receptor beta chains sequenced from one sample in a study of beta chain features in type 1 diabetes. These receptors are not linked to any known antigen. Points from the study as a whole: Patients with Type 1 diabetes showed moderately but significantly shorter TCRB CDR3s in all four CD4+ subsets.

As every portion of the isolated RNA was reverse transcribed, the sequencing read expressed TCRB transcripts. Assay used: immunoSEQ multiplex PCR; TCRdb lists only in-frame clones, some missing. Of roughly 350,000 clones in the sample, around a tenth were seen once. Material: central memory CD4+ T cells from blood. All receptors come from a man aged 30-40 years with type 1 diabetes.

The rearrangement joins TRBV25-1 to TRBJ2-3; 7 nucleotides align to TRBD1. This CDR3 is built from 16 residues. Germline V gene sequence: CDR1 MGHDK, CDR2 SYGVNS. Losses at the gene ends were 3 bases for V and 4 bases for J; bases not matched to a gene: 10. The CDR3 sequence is CASSEAGRTGADTQYF. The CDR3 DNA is TGTGCCAGCAGTGAGGCAGGTAGGACAGGCGCAGATACGCAGTATTTT. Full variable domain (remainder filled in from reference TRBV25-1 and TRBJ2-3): EADIYQTPRYLVIGTGKKITLECSQTMGHDKMYWYQQDPGMELHLIHYSYGVNSTEKGDLSSESTVSRIRTEHFPLTLESARPSHTSQYLCASSEAGRTGADTQYFGPGTRLTVL.

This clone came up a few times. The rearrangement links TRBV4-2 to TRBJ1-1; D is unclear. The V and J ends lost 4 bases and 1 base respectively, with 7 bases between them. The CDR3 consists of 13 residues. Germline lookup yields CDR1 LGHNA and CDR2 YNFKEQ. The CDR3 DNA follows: TGTGCCAGCAGCCGTTCGGAGAACACTGAAGCTTTCTTT. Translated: CASSRSENTEAFF.

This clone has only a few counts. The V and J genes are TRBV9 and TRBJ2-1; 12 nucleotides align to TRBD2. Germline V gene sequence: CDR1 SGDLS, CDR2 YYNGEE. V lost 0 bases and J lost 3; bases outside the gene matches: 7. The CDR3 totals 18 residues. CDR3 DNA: TGTGCCAGCAGCGTAGACTCTAGCGGGAGGGCCGGCTACAATGAGCAGTTCTTC. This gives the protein CASSVDSSGRAGYNEQFF.

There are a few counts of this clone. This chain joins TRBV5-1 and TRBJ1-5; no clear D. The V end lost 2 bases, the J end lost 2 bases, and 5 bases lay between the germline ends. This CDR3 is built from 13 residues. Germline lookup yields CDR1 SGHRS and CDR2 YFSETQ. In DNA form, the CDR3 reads TGCGCCAGCAGCTTCCTTGGCAATCAGCCCCAGCATTTT. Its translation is CASSFLGNQPQHF. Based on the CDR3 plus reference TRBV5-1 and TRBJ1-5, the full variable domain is KAGVTQTPRYLIKTRGQQVTLSCSPISGHRSVSWYQQTPGQGLQFLFEYFSETQRNKGNFPGRFSGRQFSNSRSEMNVSTLELGDSALYLCASSFLGNQPQHFGDGTRLSIL.

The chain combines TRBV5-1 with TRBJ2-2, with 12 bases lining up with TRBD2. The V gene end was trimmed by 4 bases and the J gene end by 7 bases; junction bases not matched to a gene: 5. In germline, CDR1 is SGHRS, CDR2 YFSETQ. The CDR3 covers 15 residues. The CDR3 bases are TGCGCCAGCAGCCCACAACTAGCGGGAGGCGGGGAGCTGTTTTTT. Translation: CASSPQLAGGGELFF.

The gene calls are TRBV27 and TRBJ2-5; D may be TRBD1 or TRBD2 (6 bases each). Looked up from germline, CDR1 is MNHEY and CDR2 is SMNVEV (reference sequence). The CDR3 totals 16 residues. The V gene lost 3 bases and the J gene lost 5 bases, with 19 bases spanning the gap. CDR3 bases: TGTGCCAGCAGTTTTAAACCGGAGGGGGAATGGGAGACCCAGTACTTC. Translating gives CASSFKPEGEWETQYF.

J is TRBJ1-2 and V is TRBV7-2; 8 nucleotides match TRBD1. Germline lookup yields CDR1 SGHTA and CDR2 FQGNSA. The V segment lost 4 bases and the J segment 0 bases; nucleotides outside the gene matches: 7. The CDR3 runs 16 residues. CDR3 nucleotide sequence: TGTGCCAGCAGCTCCGGGACAGGCTCCACTAACTATGGCTACACCTTC. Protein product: CASSSGTGSTNYGYTF.

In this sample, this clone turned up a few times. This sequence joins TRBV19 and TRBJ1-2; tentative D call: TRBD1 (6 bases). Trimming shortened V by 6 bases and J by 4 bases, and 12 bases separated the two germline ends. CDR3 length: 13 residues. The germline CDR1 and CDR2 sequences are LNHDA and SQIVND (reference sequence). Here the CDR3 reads CASRIDRFYGYTF. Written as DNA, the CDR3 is TGTGCCAGTAGGATTGACAGGTTCTATGGCTACACCTTC.

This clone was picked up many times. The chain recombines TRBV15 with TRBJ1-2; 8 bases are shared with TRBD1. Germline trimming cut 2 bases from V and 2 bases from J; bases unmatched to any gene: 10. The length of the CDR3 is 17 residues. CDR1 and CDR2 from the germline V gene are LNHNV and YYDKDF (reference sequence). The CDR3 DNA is TGTGCCACCAGCAGATTAGGGGTCACAGGGGGAAACTATGGCTACACCTTC. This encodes CATSRLGVTGGNYGYTF.

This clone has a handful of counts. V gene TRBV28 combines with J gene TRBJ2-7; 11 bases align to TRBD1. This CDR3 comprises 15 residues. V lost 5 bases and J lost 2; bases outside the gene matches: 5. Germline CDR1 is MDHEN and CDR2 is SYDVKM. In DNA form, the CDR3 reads TGTGCCAGCAGTAAATCGGGACAGGGGGCCTACGAGCAGTACTTC. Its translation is CASSKSGQGAYEQYF.

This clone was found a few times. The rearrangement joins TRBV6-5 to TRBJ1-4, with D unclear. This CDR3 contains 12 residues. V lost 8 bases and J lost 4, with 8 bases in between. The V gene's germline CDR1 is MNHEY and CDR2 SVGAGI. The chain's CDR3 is CASRRGNEKLFF. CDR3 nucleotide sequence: TGTGCCAGCCGGCGGGGTAATGAAAAACTGTTTTTT.

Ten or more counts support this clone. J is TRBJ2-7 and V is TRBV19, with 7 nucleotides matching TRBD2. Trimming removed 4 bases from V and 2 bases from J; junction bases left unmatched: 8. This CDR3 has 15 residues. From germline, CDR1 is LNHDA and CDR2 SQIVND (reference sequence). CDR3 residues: CASSTQAGSPYEQYF. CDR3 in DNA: TGTGCCAGTAGTACCCAAGCGGGATCACCCTACGAGCAGTACTTC.

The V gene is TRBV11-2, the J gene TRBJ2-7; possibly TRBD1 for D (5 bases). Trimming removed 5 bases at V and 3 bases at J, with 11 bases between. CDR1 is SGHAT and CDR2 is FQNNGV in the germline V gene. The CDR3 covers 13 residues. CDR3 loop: CASSRAQGYEQYF. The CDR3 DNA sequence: TGTGCCAGCAGCCGTGCTCAGGGCTACGAGCAGTACTTC. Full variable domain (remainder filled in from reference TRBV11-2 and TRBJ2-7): EAGVAQSPRYKIIEKRQSVAFWCNPISGHATLYWYQQILGQGPKLLIQFQNNGVVDDSQLPKDRFSAERLKGVDSTLKIQPAKLEDSAVYLCASSRAQGYEQYFGPGTRLTVT.

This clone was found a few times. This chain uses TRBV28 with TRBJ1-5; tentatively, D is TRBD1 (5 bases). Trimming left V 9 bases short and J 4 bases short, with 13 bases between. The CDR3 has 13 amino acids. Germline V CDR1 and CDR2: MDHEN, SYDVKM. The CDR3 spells CASSRVGNQPQHF. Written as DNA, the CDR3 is TGTGCCAGTTCCAGGGTTGGGAATCAGCCCCAGCATTTT.

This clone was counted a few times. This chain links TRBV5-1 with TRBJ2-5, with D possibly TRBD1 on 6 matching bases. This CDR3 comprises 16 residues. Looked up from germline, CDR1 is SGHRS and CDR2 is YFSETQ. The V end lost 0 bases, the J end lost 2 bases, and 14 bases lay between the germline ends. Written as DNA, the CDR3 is TGCGCCAGCAGCTTGGGGGGACAAATCTCTCAAGAGACCCAGTACTTC. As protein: CASSLGGQISQETQYF.

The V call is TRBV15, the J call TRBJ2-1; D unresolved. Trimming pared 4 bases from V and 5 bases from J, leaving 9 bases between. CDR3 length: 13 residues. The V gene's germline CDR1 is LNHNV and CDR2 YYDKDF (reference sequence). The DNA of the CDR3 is TGTGCCACCAGCACGGACCTCAACAATGAGCAGTTCTTC. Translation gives CATSTDLNNEQFF.

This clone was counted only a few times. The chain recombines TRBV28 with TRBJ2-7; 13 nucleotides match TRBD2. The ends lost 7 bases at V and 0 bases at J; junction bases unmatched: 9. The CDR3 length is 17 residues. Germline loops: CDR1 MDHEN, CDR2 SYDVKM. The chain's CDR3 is CASTEGGTSGTSYEQYF. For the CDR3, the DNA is TGTGCCAGCACCGAGGGCGGGACTAGCGGGACCTCCTACGAGCAGTACTTC.

This CDR3 reads CAISDAVGRSYEQYF. In DNA, the CDR3 is TGTGCCATCAGTGACGCTGTAGGGCGGTCCTACGAGCAGTACTTC. This rearrangement joins TRBV10-3 to TRBJ2-5; D is unresolved. With the DNA end fitting TRBJ2-7 better, the J assignment may be wrong. Germline V gene data show CDR1 as ENHRY and CDR2 as SYGVKD. This CDR3 is 15 amino acids long.

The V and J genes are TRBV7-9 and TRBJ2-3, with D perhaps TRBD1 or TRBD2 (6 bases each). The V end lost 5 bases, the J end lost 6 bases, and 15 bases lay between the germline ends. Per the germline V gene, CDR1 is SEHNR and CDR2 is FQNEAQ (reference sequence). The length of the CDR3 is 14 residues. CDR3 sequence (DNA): TGTGCCAGCAGCCTAGGGGGGTTTGGCGATACGCAGTATTTT. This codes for CASSLGGFGDTQYF.

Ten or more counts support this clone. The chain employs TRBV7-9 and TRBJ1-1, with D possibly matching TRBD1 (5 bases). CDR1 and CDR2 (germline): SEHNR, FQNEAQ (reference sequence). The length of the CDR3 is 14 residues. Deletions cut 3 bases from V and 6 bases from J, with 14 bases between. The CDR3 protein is CASSFDRTSPEAFF. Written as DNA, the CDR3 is TGTGCCAGCAGCTTTGACAGAACCTCGCCTGAAGCTTTCTTT.

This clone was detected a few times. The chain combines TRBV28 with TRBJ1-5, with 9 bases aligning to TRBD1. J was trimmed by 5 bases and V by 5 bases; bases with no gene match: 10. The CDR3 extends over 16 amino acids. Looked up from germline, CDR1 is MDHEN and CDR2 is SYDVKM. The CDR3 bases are TGTGCCAGCAGTCGTTTGGGACAGGGCTCGGATCAGCCCCAGCATTTT. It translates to CASSRLGQGSDQPQHF.

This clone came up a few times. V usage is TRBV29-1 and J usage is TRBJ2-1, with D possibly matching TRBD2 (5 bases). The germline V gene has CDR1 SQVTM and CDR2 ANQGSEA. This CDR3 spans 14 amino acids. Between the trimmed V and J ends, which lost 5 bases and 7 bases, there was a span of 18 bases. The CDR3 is CSVQRTPNGNEQFF. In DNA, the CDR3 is TGCAGCGTTCAGCGGACCCCAAACGGGAATGAGCAGTTCTTC.

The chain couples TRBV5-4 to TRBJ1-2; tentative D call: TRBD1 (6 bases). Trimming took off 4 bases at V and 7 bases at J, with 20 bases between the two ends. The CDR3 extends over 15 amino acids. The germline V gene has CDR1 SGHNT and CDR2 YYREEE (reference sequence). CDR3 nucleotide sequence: TGTGCCAGCAGCCAAGGCCAGGGGACGATGGGTGGCTACACCTTC. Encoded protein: CASSQGQGTMGGYTF. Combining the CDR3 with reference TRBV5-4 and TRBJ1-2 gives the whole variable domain ETGVTQSPTHLIKTRGQQVTLRCSSQSGHNTVSWYQQALGQGPQFIFQYYREEENGRGNFPPRFSGLQFPNYSSELNVNALELDDSALYLCASSQGQGTMGGYTFGSGTRLTVV.

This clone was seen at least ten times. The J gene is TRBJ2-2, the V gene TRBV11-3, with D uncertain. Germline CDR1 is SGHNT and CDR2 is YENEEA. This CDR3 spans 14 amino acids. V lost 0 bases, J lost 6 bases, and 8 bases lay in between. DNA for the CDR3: TGTGCCAGCAGCTTAGAACGGATTTCCGGGGAGCTGTTTTTT. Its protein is CASSLERISGELFF.